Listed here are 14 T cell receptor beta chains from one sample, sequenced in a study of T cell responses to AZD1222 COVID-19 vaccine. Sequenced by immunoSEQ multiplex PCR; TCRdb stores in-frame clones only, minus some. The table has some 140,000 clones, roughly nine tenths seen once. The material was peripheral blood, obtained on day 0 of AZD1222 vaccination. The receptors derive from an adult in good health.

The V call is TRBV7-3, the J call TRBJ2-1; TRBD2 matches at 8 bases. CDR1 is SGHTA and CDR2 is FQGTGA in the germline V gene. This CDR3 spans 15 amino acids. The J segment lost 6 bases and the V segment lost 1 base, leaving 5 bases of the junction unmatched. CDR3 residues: CASSLRREVFNEQFF. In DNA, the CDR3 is TGTGCCAGCAGCTTAAGGCGGGAGGTTTTCAATGAGCAGTTCTTC.

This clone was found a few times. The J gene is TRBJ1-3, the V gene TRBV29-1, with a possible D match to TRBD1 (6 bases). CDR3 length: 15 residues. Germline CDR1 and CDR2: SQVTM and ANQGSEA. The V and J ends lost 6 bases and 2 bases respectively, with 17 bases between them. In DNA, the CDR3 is TGCAGCGTCAAGCCCCGGGACACGGCTGGAAACACCATATATTTT. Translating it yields CSVKPRDTAGNTIYF.

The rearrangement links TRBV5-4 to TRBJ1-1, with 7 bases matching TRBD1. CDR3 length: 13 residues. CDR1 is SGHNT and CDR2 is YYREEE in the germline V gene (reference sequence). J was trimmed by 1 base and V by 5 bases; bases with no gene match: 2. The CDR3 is CASRTGPNTEAFF. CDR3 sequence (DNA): TGTGCCAGCAGGACAGGGCCGAACACTGAAGCTTTCTTT.

Here the CDR3 reads CASSSQGWVNTEAFF. For the CDR3, the DNA is TGTGCCAGCAGCTCACAGGGATGGGTGAACACTGAAGCTTTCTTT. V gene TRBV5-4 combines with J gene TRBJ1-1; the D gene is possibly TRBD1 (6 bases). The germline gives CDR1 SGHNT, CDR2 YYREEE (reference sequence). Trimming removed 3 bases from V and 0 bases from J, with 12 bases in between. CDR3 length: 15 residues.

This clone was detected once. CDR3 bases: TGTGCCAGCAGCCACCATCCGCAGGGGGCTGGGTCCTACGAGCAGTACTTC. This codes for CASSHHPQGAGSYEQYF. The V gene is TRBV7-2, the J gene TRBJ2-7, with TRBD1 matching over 8 bases. Losses at the gene ends were 5 bases for V and 1 base for J; bases not matched to a gene: 13. The CDR3 is made up of 17 amino acids. CDR1 is SGHTA, CDR2 FQGNSA, per germline.

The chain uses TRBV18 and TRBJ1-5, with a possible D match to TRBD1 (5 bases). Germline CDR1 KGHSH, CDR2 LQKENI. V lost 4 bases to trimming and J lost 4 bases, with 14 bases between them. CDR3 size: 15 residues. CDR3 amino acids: CASSQTWEGNQPQHF. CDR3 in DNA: TGTGCCAGCTCACAGACCTGGGAGGGGAATCAGCCCCAGCATTTT.

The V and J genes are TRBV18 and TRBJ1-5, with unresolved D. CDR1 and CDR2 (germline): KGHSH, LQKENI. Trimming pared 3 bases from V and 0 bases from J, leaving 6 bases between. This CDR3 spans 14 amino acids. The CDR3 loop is CASSPAVSNQPQHF. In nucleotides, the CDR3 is TGTGCCAGCTCACCCGCCGTTAGCAATCAGCCCCAGCATTTT.

CDR3 DNA: TGTGCCAGCAGCGTAGGGGCGGCGCGGGAGGCCTACAATGAGCAGTTCTTC. It encodes CASSVGAAREAYNEQFF. The chain uses TRBV9 and TRBJ2-1; 8 bases fit TRBD2. CDR1 is SGDLS, CDR2 YYNGEE, per germline. The CDR3 spans 17 residues. V dropped 0 bases and J dropped 2; count of bases not matched to a gene: 7.

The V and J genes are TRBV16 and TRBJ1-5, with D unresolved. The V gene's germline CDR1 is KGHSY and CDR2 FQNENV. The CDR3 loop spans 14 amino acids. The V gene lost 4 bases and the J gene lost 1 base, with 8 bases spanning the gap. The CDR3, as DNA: TGTGCCAGCAGCCCCGCAGAGAGCAATCAGCCCCAGCATTTT. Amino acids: CASSPAESNQPQHF.

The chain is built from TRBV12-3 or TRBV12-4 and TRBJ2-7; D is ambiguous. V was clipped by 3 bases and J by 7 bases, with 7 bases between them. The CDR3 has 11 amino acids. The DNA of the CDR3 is TGTGCCAGCAGTTTCAGTGAAGAGCAGTACTTC. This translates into CASSFSEEQYF.

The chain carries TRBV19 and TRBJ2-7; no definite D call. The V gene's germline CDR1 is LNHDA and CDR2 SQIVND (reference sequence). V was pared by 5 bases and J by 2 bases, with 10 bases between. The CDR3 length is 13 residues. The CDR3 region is CASSRTSAYEQYF. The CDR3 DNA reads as TGTGCCAGTAGTCGCACATCCGCCTACGAGCAGTACTTC. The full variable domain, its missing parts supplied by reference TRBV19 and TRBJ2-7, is DGGITQSPKYLFRKEGQNVTLSCEQNLNHDAMYWYRQDPGQGLRLIYYSQIVNDFQKGDIAEGYSVSREKKESFPLTVTSAQKNPTAFYLCASSRTSAYEQYFGPGTRLTVT.

The CDR3 loop is CASSPAGESSYEQYF. CDR3 nucleotides: TGTGCCAGCAGCCCCGCCGGGGAGAGCTCCTACGAGCAGTACTTC. This chain links TRBV9 with TRBJ2-7, with a weak D call TRBD2 (5 bases). V was shortened by 4 bases and J by 0 bases, with 14 bases between the two germline ends. The germline V gene has CDR1 SGDLS and CDR2 YYNGEE. The length of the CDR3 is 15 residues.

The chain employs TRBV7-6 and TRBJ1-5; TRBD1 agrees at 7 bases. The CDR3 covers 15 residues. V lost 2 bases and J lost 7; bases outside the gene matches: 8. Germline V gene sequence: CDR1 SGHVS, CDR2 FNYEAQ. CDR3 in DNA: TGTGCCAGCAGCTTATCGGCGGACAGGAACCAGCCCCAGCATTTT. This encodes CASSLSADRNQPQHF. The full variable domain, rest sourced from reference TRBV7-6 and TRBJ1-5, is GAGVSQSPRYKVTKRGQDVALRCDPISGHVSLYWYRQALGQGPEFLTYFNYEAQQDKSGLPNDRFSAERPEGSISTLTIQRTEQRDSAMYRCASSLSADRNQPQHFGDGTRLSIL.

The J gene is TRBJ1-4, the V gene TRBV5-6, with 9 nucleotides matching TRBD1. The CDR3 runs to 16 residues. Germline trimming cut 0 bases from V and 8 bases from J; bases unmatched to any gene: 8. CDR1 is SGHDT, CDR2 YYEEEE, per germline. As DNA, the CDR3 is TGTGCCAGCAGCTTGGGGCCCTTGGGACAGGGAGAAAAACTGTTTTTT. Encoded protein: CASSLGPLGQGEKLFF.